This TCR beta chain emerged from a study of blood T cells in healthy people across ages (dated by TCRdb to about 2015). For the wider study: In model experiments, template switching captured about one uniquely barcoded TCR beta cDNA molecule for every two T cells. Age-related changes in TCR beta repertoire diversity were measured in the study by deep sequencing normalized with unique cDNA molecular identifiers. For two donors (one aged 18 to 29 and one aged 80 or older), the study analyzed two additional independent replicas of 1 million unique cDNA reads from the same blood draw. To avoid experimental bias, donors of different ages were distributed randomly across sequencing lanes. The donors were divided into four age groups: young (average around 16 years), middle-aged (about 39), aged (approximately 62) and long-lived (about 79). The investigation overall reported the following: Because the CMV infection status of the donors was unknown, age-related changes in expanded clonotypes may potentially have been confounded. Compared with the aged group, more naive CD4+ T cells, fewer expanded clones and increased TCR diversity were shown by the long-lived group, suggesting age selection. Conclusive comparison of naive and antigen-experienced compartments was prevented by the profiling of bulk unsorted PBMCs. As age increased, observed TCR beta diversity per million T cells dropped in a roughly linear way, and a significant reduction was already evident by age about 40. Estimates of total diversity based on one million sequenced T cells were considered lower bounds and underestimates. The percentage of naive T cells measured by flow cytometry correlated strongly with observed TCR beta diversity.

Donors were 39 systemically healthy Caucasian individuals from Russia aged roughly 6 to 90 years. Each donor gave about 11 milliliters of peripheral blood, drawn into EDTA-treated Vacutainer tubes. Ficoll-Paque density-gradient centrifugation was used to isolate PBMCs, with at least 6.5 million per sample. Trizol reagent was used to extract total RNA from the PBMCs, yielding at least 5.5 micrograms per sample. Naive CD45RAhigh/CD27high T cell percentages were measured by flow cytometry on a PBMC aliquot from every donor. Library preparation used 5' RACE. Instrument used: Illumina HiSeq 2500. The second PCR ran for roughly 7 to 11 cycles and used a J-beta primer mix along with a sample-barcoded 5' primer. A unique molecular identifier was introduced onto each TCR beta cDNA molecule by a template-switch 5' adaptor carrying 12 random nucleotides. Each sample yielded at least 2.5 million CDR3-containing paired-end reads. The Mint cDNA synthesis kit, primed by a TRBC-specific oligonucleotide, was used to synthesize first-strand cDNA from all RNA. Following uracil-DNA glycosylase treatment, a first 18-cycle PCR with universal primers M1SS and BC2_uni_R was performed on all cDNA. Under the source paper's analysis protocol: Each sample was normalized by randomly selecting 1 million high-quality reads, each carrying a distinct molecular identifier. Reads with shared molecular identifiers were discarded instead of being binned into consensus sequences. MiTCR, set to a Q25 quality threshold and the strictest error-elimination algorithm, was used for CDR3 identification, clonotype clustering and error correction. A nonparametric unseen species model using Euler transformation provided a lower-bound estimate of total TCR beta diversity. Using fastp trimming at Q25 and MiXCR clonotype assembly, TCRdb reanalyzed the public sequencing data and kept in-frame beta chains. Rows are unified per CDR3 protein, each entry keeping the most common DNA and genes. These V and J calls derive from TCRdb rather than the authors' analysis. This sample holds under 2 million distinct CDR3 sequences; around 36% were observed only once. Approximately 10% of the sample rests with the top ten.

The CDR3 goes from the cysteine to the phenylalanine over 16 residues. The retained sequence is limited to the CDR3, 48 bases, with the frame set at the first base. Trimming removed 4 bases from V and 2 bases from J, leaving 16 bases between the germline ends. CDR1 and CDR2 (MNHNS, SASEGT) derive from the germline V gene. This clonotype showed up just once. There is no known antigen for this receptor. Within one base of it there is no much larger clone, and no base qualities were kept. Resting on one read, the evidence is weak. The receptor chain draws on TRBV6-1 and TRBJ2-3, with the D assignment possibly TRBD1 or TRBD2, given 5 matching bases for each. Source material: blood. The receptor was isolated from a woman aged 25 to 39 in good health. The CDR3 protein sequence reads: CASSGGTTYHTDTQYF. In nucleotides, the sequence is TGTGCCAGCAGTGGGGGGACCACGTACCACACAGATACGCAGTATTTT.